This section outlines one T cell receptor beta chain sequence together with its context. Per the authors' pipeline: Quantification of nucleated cells was approximated via reference gene primer amplification. Repertoires were generated with immunoSEQ multiplex PCR, while TCRdb's copy carries only in-frame clones and drops some. The V and J calls and clone size come from that table; D and trimming were worked out from the DNA. The repertoire includes roughly 440,000 clones, roughly 88% of them detected once, and approximately 12% sits in the top ten. The CDR3 spans 14 residues. Trimming left V 5 bases short and J 5 bases short, with 15 bases between. CDR1 PRHDT and CDR2 FYEKMQ come from the germline V gene (reference sequence). The data were obtained in a study of blood T cell repertoires in COVID-19. Study details: The United States, Italy and Spain provided the acute and convalescent COVID-19 samples. T cells, B-cell-depleted T cells, or PBMCs supplied cDNA or gDNA.

Those enrolled in Seattle joined during active infection and were followed longitudinally afterward. The sequence was collected from a woman aged 50 to 60 with COVID-19, enrolled during active disease. Sequenced: peripheral blood. V gene TRBV13 combines with J gene TRBJ2-5; tentatively, D is TRBD1 (5 bases). The CDR3: CASSPVHGAETQYF. The CDR3, as DNA: TGTGCCAGCAGCCCCGTCCATGGGGCGGAGACCCAGTACTTC.